The 20 T cell receptor beta chains below were found in one sample sequenced in a study of cytomegalovirus exposure and HLA in healthy donors. Both 60 Vbeta primers and 13 Jbeta primers went into the PCR. Clones were read by immunoSEQ multiplex PCR, and TCRdb kept only the in-frame ones, dropping some. The sample holds about 270,000 clones, around 65% seen once. Sequencing was performed on PBMCs. The receptors were sampled from a female donor in good health and CMV-seronegative.

This chain uses TRBV4-2 with TRBJ2-1; maybe TRBD2 (5 bases). The V end was cut by 0 bases, the J end by 6 bases, with 9 bases between. This CDR3 is 14 amino acids long. CDR1 and CDR2 (germline): LGHNA, YNFKEQ. CDR3 sequence reads: CASSQETGSNEQFF. As DNA, the CDR3 is TGTGCCAGCAGCCAAGAAACGGGGAGCAATGAGCAGTTCTTC.

V usage is TRBV27 and J usage is TRBJ2-7; D is perhaps TRBD2 (8 bases). The CDR3 contains 17 residues. In germline, CDR1 is MNHEY, CDR2 SMNVEV (reference sequence). Trimming cost V 5 bases and J 0 bases, with 20 bases left between them. CDR3 amino acids: CASSQGGQRGSSYEQYF. The CDR3 DNA follows: TGTGCCAGCAGTCAGGGGGGTCAGCGGGGGAGCTCCTACGAGCAGTACTTC.

The chain combines TRBV27 with TRBJ1-6; TRBD1 is a possible D gene (6 bases). The V gene lost 3 bases and the J gene lost 6 bases, with 9 bases spanning the gap. Germline values: CDR1 MNHEY, CDR2 SMNVEV (reference sequence). This CDR3 spans 14 amino acids. The CDR3 nucleotides are TGTGCCAGCAGTTTCTCAGGGGCTAATTCACCCCTCCACTTT. It codes for CASSFSGANSPLHF.

V and J are TRBV19 and TRBJ1-5; 8 bases are a match to TRBD1. The CDR3 is made up of 15 amino acids. CDR1 and CDR2 from the germline V gene are LNHDA and SQIVND (reference sequence). The ends lost 1 base at V and 7 bases at J; junction bases unmatched: 6. CDR3 loop: CASSIVDRAGQPQHF. Here the CDR3 DNA reads TGTGCCAGTAGTATAGTGGACAGGGCAGGGCAGCCCCAGCATTTT.

The V and J genes are TRBV7-9 and TRBJ2-3, with TRBD2 identical over 8 bases. The CDR3 covers 15 residues. The J segment lost 3 bases and the V segment lost 4 bases, leaving 6 bases of the junction unmatched. CDR1 SEHNR and CDR2 FQNEAQ come from the germline V gene (reference sequence). The CDR3 DNA is TGTGCCAGCAGCTGGGGGGGGACTAGTACAGATACGCAGTATTTT. Translating it yields CASSWGGTSTDTQYF.

This clone was detected once. The gene calls are TRBV4-1 and TRBJ1-5; D is ambiguous. V was pared by 1 base and J by 0 bases, with 10 bases between. Germline lookup yields CDR1 MGHRA and CDR2 YSYEKL. CDR3 length: 16 residues. The CDR3 DNA sequence: TGCGCCAGCAGCCAAGGCGGGCAGCATAGCAATCAGCCCCAGCATTTT. Its translation: CASSQGGQHSNQPQHF.

In its sample, this clone was seen once. This chain connects TRBV4-2 to TRBJ1-3, with a weak D call TRBD1 (5 bases). Trimming removed 1 base at V and 2 bases at J, with 15 bases between. Germline CDR1 is LGHNA and CDR2 is YNFKEQ. CDR3 length equals 17 residues. DNA for the CDR3: TGTGCCAGCAGCCAAGCTCCTCTGACAGTCCCTGGAAACACCATATATTTT. Amino acids: CASSQAPLTVPGNTIYF.

This chain uses TRBV5-4 with TRBJ2-2, with TRBD1 as a possible D gene (5 bases). This CDR3 spans 14 amino acids. Trimming cost V 1 base and J 6 bases, with 10 bases left between them. Germline V CDR1 and CDR2: SGHNT, YYREEE (reference sequence). The CDR3 sequence: CASSLQGDPGELFF. CDR3 DNA sequence: TGTGCCAGCAGCTTGCAAGGGGATCCCGGGGAGCTGTTTTTT.

This chain joins TRBV2 and TRBJ1-5; TRBD1 aligns across 7 bases. Germline V gene lookup returns CDR1 SNHLY and CDR2 FYNNEI. This CDR3 is 13 amino acids long. The ends lost 4 bases at V and 5 bases at J; junction bases unmatched: 2. The CDR3 DNA follows: TGTGCCAGCAGTGGGACAGGATATCAGCCCCAGCATTTT. Encoded protein: CASSGTGYQPQHF.

The genes are TRBV10-3 and TRBJ2-5; the match to TRBD2 covers 11 bases. The CDR3 is 16 residues long. Trimming cost V 3 bases and J 2 bases; bases outside gene matches: 5. CDR1 is ENHRY, CDR2 SYGVKD, per germline. The CDR3 region is CAISEGIAGGQETQYF. The CDR3 region has the DNA TGTGCCATCAGTGAAGGGATAGCGGGAGGGCAAGAGACCCAGTACTTC.

The V call is TRBV2, the J call TRBJ2-1; 12 bases line up with TRBD2. The V and J ends lost 5 bases and 0 bases, in that order; junction bases with no gene match: 5. The CDR3 runs to 17 residues. Per germline, CDR1 SNHLY and CDR2 FYNNEI. The CDR3 reads CASSPRLAGVSYNEQFF. The CDR3 DNA sequence: TGTGCCAGCAGTCCGCGACTAGCGGGAGTCTCCTACAATGAGCAGTTCTTC.

The chain couples TRBV7-2 to TRBJ1-5; tentative D call: TRBD1 (5 bases). The CDR3 has 15 amino acids. In germline, CDR1 is SGHTA, CDR2 FQGNSA. V was trimmed by 4 bases and J by 3 bases, leaving 13 bases between them. The CDR3 DNA follows: TGTGCCAGCAGCTCGAGGCAGGGCTACAATCAGCCCCAGCATTTT. It translates to CASSSRQGYNQPQHF.

This clone was observed a few times. V is TRBV9 and J is TRBJ2-2; 7 nucleotides match TRBD1. CDR3 length: 16 amino acids. Germline assignment: CDR1 SGDLS and CDR2 YYNGEE. Unmatched junction bases numbered 13, after V lost 2 bases and J lost 9 bases. The CDR3 bases are TGTGCCAGCAGCGTGTCTCTTGGGACAGTTTTCCGGGAGCTGTTTTTT. It codes for CASSVSLGTVFRELFF. Variable domain in full (rest from reference TRBV9 and TRBJ2-2): DSGVTQTPKHLITATGQRVTLRCSPRSGDLSVYWYQQSLDQGLQFLIQYYNGEERAKGNILERFSAQQFPDLHSELNLSSLELGDSALYFCASSVSLGTVFRELFFGEGSRLTVL.

The chain couples TRBV30 to TRBJ1-6, with D perhaps TRBD1 (5 bases). The germline V and J ends were trimmed by 4 bases and 5 bases, with 9 bases remaining between them. CDR1 is GTSNPN, CDR2 SVGIG, per germline (reference sequence). The CDR3 length is 13 residues. CDR3 DNA sequence: TGTGCCTGGACTCAGGGCCATAATTCACCCCTCCACTTT. Translation: CAWTQGHNSPLHF.

This chain connects TRBV25-1 to TRBJ2-2; 13 bases line up with TRBD2. This CDR3 is 18 amino acids long. Per germline, CDR1 MGHDK and CDR2 SYGVNS. The J segment lost 7 bases and the V segment lost 4 bases, leaving 12 bases of the junction unmatched. The CDR3 protein is CASSGLAGGPGGIGELFF. Here the CDR3 DNA reads TGTGCCAGCAGTGGACTAGCGGGAGGCCCCGGGGGGATCGGGGAGCTGTTTTTT. Full variable domain (outside the CDR3, taken from reference TRBV25-1 and TRBJ2-2): EADIYQTPRYLVIGTGKKITLECSQTMGHDKMYWYQQDPGMELHLIHYSYGVNSTEKGDLSSESTVSRIRTEHFPLTLESARPSHTSQYLCASSGLAGGPGGIGELFFGEGSRLTVL.

Note on this clone: The junction and the germline gene differ at one end; a read error may be behind it. This chain joins TRBV7-7 and TRBJ2-1; 8 bases are shared with TRBD1. This CDR3 has 13 residues. CDR1 and CDR2 from the germline V gene are SSHAT and FNYEAQ (reference sequence). The CDR3 here is CASSSTGGNEQFF. In nucleotides, the CDR3 is TGTGCTAGCAGCTCTACAGGGGGCAATGAGCAGTTCTTC.

This clone showed up just once. The gene calls are TRBV5-4 and TRBJ2-1, with TRBD2 matching over 9 bases. CDR3 length equals 16 residues. The V and J ends lost 4 bases and 2 bases, in that order; junction bases with no gene match: 7. The V gene's germline CDR1 is SGHNT and CDR2 YYREEE (reference sequence). CDR3 nucleotide sequence: TGTGCCAGCAGCGCCATAGCGGGAGAGACCTACAATGAGCAGTTCTTC. As protein: CASSAIAGETYNEQFF.

The chain uses TRBV30 and TRBJ2-1, with TRBD2 matching 11 bases. Germline CDR1 reads GTSNPN; CDR2 reads SVGIG (reference sequence). CDR3 length equals 14 residues. The V segment lost 2 bases and the J segment 6 bases; nucleotides outside the gene matches: 3. The CDR3 region has the DNA TGTGCCTGGAGTCCGGGACTAGCGGCCAATGAGCAGTTCTTC. Its protein product is CAWSPGLAANEQFF.

V usage is TRBV7-8 and J usage is TRBJ2-3; weak D call: TRBD1 (5 bases). This CDR3 contains 16 residues. V lost 5 bases, J lost 4 bases, and 19 bases lay in between. Germline-derived CDR1 and CDR2 are SGHVS and FQNEAQ. DNA of the CDR3: TGTGCCAGCAGCCCAAAAGGCAGGGTGATGGCAGATACGCAGTATTTT. Amino acid sequence: CASSPKGRVMADTQYF. Supplemented by reference TRBV7-8 and TRBJ2-3, the full variable domain reads GAGVSQSPRYKVAKRGQDVALRCDPISGHVSLFWYQQALGQGPEFLTYFQNEAQLDKSGLPSDRFFAERPEGSVSTLKIQRTQQEDSAVYLCASSPKGRVMADTQYFGPGTRLTVL.

The V call is TRBV29-1, the J call TRBJ2-5; 8 bases align to TRBD2. This CDR3 is 19 amino acids long. V was clipped by 7 bases and J by 2 bases; unmatched bases: 24. Germline CDR1 reads SQVTM; CDR2 reads ANQGSEA. The CDR3 reads CSAGRLPGWGSGKQETQYF. The CDR3 nucleotides are TGCAGCGCTGGTCGTTTACCGGGGTGGGGTAGCGGGAAACAAGAGACCCAGTACTTC.